This T cell receptor beta chain appears in the sequencing data of a study of Ad26.COV2.S vaccination and SARS-CoV-2 variants. Study information: A COV1001 Ad26.COV2.S trial-arm participant provided the sample.

Study-wide results and limits: Breadth of non-spike TCRs did not differ between vaccinees and placebo recipients.

This CDR3 region has 15 residues. About this clone: As yet, its antigen is unknown.

Indicated treatment: approximately 18 received Ad26.COV2.S at low or high dose, single or two shots; several received placebo; per-sample allocation not given. On day 63 after the first injection, vaccine and placebo recipients gave samples. Participants' vaccine, an Ad26 vector, delivered Wuhan-strain SARS-CoV-2 spike. The method was immunoSEQ multiplex PCR; TCRdb's version includes in-frame clones alone and lacks a portion of them. The sample holds roughly 350,000 clones; around nine tenths are singletons and the top ten take around 10%. This chain uses TRBV12-2 with TRBJ1-6. TRBV12-2 is annotated as a pseudogene. The TCR was taken from a person aged 18-60 years who received the Ad26.COV2.S COVID-19 vaccine or a placebo. The material was peripheral blood, obtained in a trial of Ad26.COV2.S vaccine versus placebo. For the CDR3, the DNA is TGTGCAAGTCGCTTAGCGCGGGTGGAGAATTCACCCCTCCACTTT. Translating it yields CASRLARVENSPLHF.